The 14 T cell receptor beta chains listed next were all sequenced from one sample in a study of radiotherapy plus CTLA-4 blockade in lung cancer listed by TCRdb under 2018. Library preparation used the immunoSEQ multiplex PCR assay. In TCRdb, the immuneACCESS table is reduced to in-frame sequences with V and J assigned. These tables do not hold every clone; where another copy was compared, an unresolved V gene accounts for under half, and the others remain unexplained. The sample records tens of thousands of clones, 83% of which are singletons. The top ten constitute around 0.78% of the sample. The input for sequencing was peripheral blood, taken from a patient treated with radiotherapy plus ipilimumab. These receptors all stem from a human donor with non-small cell lung cancer who had stable disease on radiotherapy plus ipilimumab.

The chain couples TRBV25-1 to TRBJ2-5; D is uncertain. Germline lookup yields CDR1 MGHDK and CDR2 SYGVNS. Trimming took off 2 bases at V and 7 bases at J, with 8 bases between the two ends. This CDR3 contains 12 residues. CDR3 nucleotide sequence: TGTGCCAGCAGTGAAGGGGTGGCGACCCAGTACTTC. Protein sequence: CASSEGVATQYF.

The chain employs TRBV2 and TRBJ2-1; D not certain. The V gene's germline CDR1 is SNHLY and CDR2 FYNNEI. V was shortened by 9 bases and J by 9 bases, with 21 bases between the two germline ends. CDR3 length: 14 residues. The CDR3 sequence is CASNWGSPIGEQFF. In nucleotides, the CDR3 is TGTGCCAGTAATTGGGGTAGCCCAATAGGTGAGCAGTTCTTC.

The genes are TRBV7-9 and TRBJ2-7, with 7 bases that match TRBD1. V was clipped by 5 bases and J by 2 bases; unmatched bases: 6. Germline V gene data show CDR1 as SEHNR and CDR2 as FQNEAQ (reference sequence). The CDR3 has 14 amino acids. Here the CDR3 reads CASSRQGTTYEQYF. In nucleotides, the CDR3 is TGTGCCAGCAGCCGACAGGGTACTACCTACGAGCAGTACTTC.

The chain employs TRBV11-3 and TRBJ2-2, with TRBD1 matching 8 bases. Germline assignment: CDR1 SGHNT and CDR2 YENEEA. The length of the CDR3 is 19 residues. V lost 5 bases and J lost 2; bases outside the gene matches: 16. CDR3 coding DNA: TGTGCCAGCAGCCCAACCCCTATTAGGGACAGGAGAAACACCGGGGAGCTGTTTTTT. Protein: CASSPTPIRDRRNTGELFF.

This sequence joins TRBV5-1 and TRBJ2-1; 8 nucleotides agree with TRBD2. This CDR3 contains 13 residues. V lost 1 base to trimming and J lost 7 bases; unmatched junction nucleotides: 1. The germline gives CDR1 SGHRS, CDR2 YFSETQ. The CDR3 DNA sequence: TGCGCCAGCAGCTTGCCTAGCGGGAATGAGCAGTTCTTC. It encodes CASSLPSGNEQFF.

This chain joins TRBV19 and TRBJ1-5; the match to TRBD1 covers 7 bases. This CDR3 region has 14 residues. The V gene end was trimmed by 6 bases and the J gene end by 8 bases; junction bases not matched to a gene: 10. Germline lookup yields CDR1 LNHDA and CDR2 SQIVND (reference sequence). For the CDR3, the DNA is TGTGCCAGTAGCGATCCAGGGGGGCGGGAGCCCCAGCATTTT. Its protein is CASSDPGGREPQHF.

This chain uses TRBV5-1 with TRBJ2-7; D is possibly TRBD1 (7 bases). The V end lost 4 bases, the J end lost 0 bases, and 17 bases lay between the germline ends. The V gene's germline CDR1 is SGHRS and CDR2 YFSETQ. This CDR3 spans 16 amino acids. The CDR3 is CASSGGTATYSYEQYF. Written as DNA, the CDR3 is TGCGCCAGCAGCGGCGGGACAGCGACTTACTCCTACGAGCAGTACTTC.

The CDR3 here is CASSPRQLSNEKLFF. The CDR3 DNA sequence: TGTGCCAGCAGTCCCCGACAGCTTTCTAATGAAAAACTGTTTTTT. This rearrangement joins TRBV27 to TRBJ1-4, with D maybe TRBD1 (5 bases). Germline V gene sequence: CDR1 MNHEY, CDR2 SMNVEV (reference sequence). V gave up 5 bases and J gave up 3 bases, with 13 bases separating them. CDR3 length equals 15 residues.

The J gene is TRBJ1-6, the V gene TRBV5-1, with unresolved D. This CDR3 contains 14 residues. Trimming removed 0 bases from V and 14 bases from J, with 15 bases in between. In germline, CDR1 is SGHRS, CDR2 YFSETQ. CDR3 DNA sequence: TGCGCCAGCAGCTTGGCCTTGACCGGCGGCACCCTCCACTTT. Residues: CASSLALTGGTLHF.

The V gene is TRBV6-5, the J gene TRBJ1-2; 7 bases are a match to TRBD1. The CDR3 runs to 14 residues. Germline CDR1 and CDR2: MNHEY and SVGAGI. Trimming took 0 bases from V and 8 from J; bases not matched to a gene: 6. In DNA, the CDR3 is TGTGCCAGCAGTTACTCGCAGGGGGGGTTAGGCTACACCTTC. This encodes CASSYSQGGLGYTF.

V and J are TRBV4-1 and TRBJ2-7; no firm D call. CDR1 is MGHRA and CDR2 is YSYEKL in the germline V gene. There are 14 residues in the CDR3. V was cut by 2 bases and J by 7 bases, with 15 bases left in between. In nucleotides, the CDR3 is TGCGCCAGCAGCCAACCGACTGAGATTCGGGAGCAGTACTTC. It codes for CASSQPTEIREQYF.

This chain uses TRBV7-2 with TRBJ2-1; the match to TRBD1 covers 7 bases. This CDR3 spans 13 amino acids. V lost 1 base, J lost 8 bases, and 2 bases stayed unmatched. In germline, CDR1 is SGHTA, CDR2 FQGNSA. In DNA form, the CDR3 reads TGTGCCAGCAGCTTAGTACAGGGGCATGAGCAGTTCTTC. Encoded protein: CASSLVQGHEQFF. Combining the CDR3 with reference TRBV7-2 and TRBJ2-1 gives the whole variable domain GAGVSQSPSNKVTEKGKDVELRCDPISGHTALYWYRQSLGQGLEFLIYFQGNSAPDKSGLPSDRFSAERTGGSVSTLTIQRTQQEDSAVYLCASSLVQGHEQFFGPGTRLTVL.

V gene TRBV7-2 combines with J gene TRBJ2-2; D remains ambiguous. CDR3 length equals 11 residues. Germline CDR1 and CDR2: SGHTA and FQGNSA. Between the trimmed V and J ends, which lost 7 bases and 6 bases, there was a span of 6 bases. In nucleotides, the CDR3 is TGTGCCAGCACCCCTGCCGGGGAGCTGTTTTTT. It codes for CASTPAGELFF.

V gene TRBV5-1 combines with J gene TRBJ2-7; TRBD1 aligns across 7 bases. In germline, CDR1 is SGHRS, CDR2 YFSETQ. The junction had 7 bases not matched to a gene; V was cut back by 8 bases and J by 2 bases. The CDR3 totals 13 residues. The CDR3 coding sequence is TGCGCCAGTGCTAGGGACAGAGCCTACGAGCAGTACTTC. Its translation is CASARDRAYEQYF.